This TCR beta chain derives from a study of molecular identifiers for immune sequencing clone quantification (dated 2018 in TCRdb). Looking at the study overall: For a replicate experiment, RNA from roughly 20,000 or 100,000 naive CD8 T cells was divided into five aliquots, and four of the five aliquots were sequenced. This methods study used CD8 T cells to benchmark TCR RNA copy counting and molecular-identifier clustering-based TCR repertoire sequencing (MIDCIRS).

What the work shows at the level of the full study, not this receptor alone: Highly expanded clone sizes could be underestimated if identical TCR molecules share a barcode. In CMV-specific effector cells, over 99% of molecules were held by clones above 20 RNA copies, whereas under 1% of molecules were held by such clones in naive cells. The naive libraries included spiked-in Jurkat TCR RNA (fewer than eleven copies' worth), and this Jurkat TCR RNA is not part of the donor repertoire. When barcode sub-clustering was omitted, TCR diversity was inflated by chimeric consensus sequences, with chimeras reaching as high as 47%. Spiked-in Jurkat TCR RNA equal to a single cell's worth was reported to be detectable even within 1,200,000 naive CD8 T cells. Modeling gave about 3 recovered TCR RNA copies per cell versus around 10 by digital PCR, implying roughly 29% capture efficiency.

Library generation was performed with PCR. For sequencing, an Illumina HiSeq 4000 was employed. Bulk TCR libraries were prepared as previously described, using TCR primers listed in Table S5. The Qiagen AllPrep DNA/RNA kit was used to purify total RNA. Reads from multiple sequencing runs of the same library were pooled before analysis. The source study handled its data this way. Reads were retained only if an exact TCR constant sequence was present, and the retained reads were trimmed to 150 nt and grouped according to their 12-nt molecular barcodes. Reads in each barcode group were sub-clustered using a 15% Levenshtein threshold, and a quality-weighted consensus sequence was built for each RNA molecule. Non-functional sequences were filtered out, along with any lower-count sequence sitting one edit away from another sequence. Based on a fit of two negative binomial distributions, barcode sub-clusters having less than 20% of the maximum read count were discarded. TCRdb reran the public reads through fastp at Q25 and MiXCR, keeping productive beta chains. Each CDR3 protein appears once, grouped with its most common genes and DNA. What appears here as the V and J calls and clone size reflects TCRdb's work, not the paper's. This sample gives hundreds of thousands of distinct CDR3 sequences in total; 15% to 20% of them show up just once. Roughly 0.9% of the sample rests with the top ten.

Libraries of naive CD8 T cells were built from around 20,000 to 1,000,000 sorted cells, with 10%, 30% or 50% of the purified RNA used. Naive CD8 T cells, defined as CD8+CD4-CCR7+CD45RA+, were FACS-sorted into RLT Plus buffer on a BD FACSAria II. Roughly ten TCR copies' worth of Jurkat RNA were spiked into about 19,000-1,100,000 naive CD8 T cell samples to test detection sensitivity. CD8 T cells were enriched using RosetteSep CD8+ T Cell Enrichment Cocktail and Ficoll-Paque, and the enriched cells then underwent ACK red cell lysis. CDR1 and CDR2, looked up from the germline V gene (reference sequence), are DFQATT and SNEGSKA. CDR3 length: 13 amino acids, cysteine to phenylalanine. Only CDR3 DNA remains: 39 bases, in frame from the first base. V was cut back by 0 bases and J by 8 bases, leaving a gap of 13 bases between them. This clonotype has ten or more counts. This receptor's antigen is unknown. There are no base qualities to consult, and no much larger clone falls within one base.

Source material: naive CD8+ T cells from blood, with Jurkat cell RNA spiked in. The sample's cell subset or site label, decoded: FACS-sorted CD8+CD4-CCR7+CD45RA+ naive T cells. The sequence is built from TRBV20-1 and TRBJ1-2; the D gene is perhaps TRBD1, from 5 matching bases. The TCR sequence derives from a human donor in good health. Some libraries in this study had Jurkat cell RNA spiked in. This receptor has the CDR3 CSARDGGEGGYTF. DNA sequence: TGCAGTGCTAGAGATGGGGGGGAAGGAGGCTACACCTTC.